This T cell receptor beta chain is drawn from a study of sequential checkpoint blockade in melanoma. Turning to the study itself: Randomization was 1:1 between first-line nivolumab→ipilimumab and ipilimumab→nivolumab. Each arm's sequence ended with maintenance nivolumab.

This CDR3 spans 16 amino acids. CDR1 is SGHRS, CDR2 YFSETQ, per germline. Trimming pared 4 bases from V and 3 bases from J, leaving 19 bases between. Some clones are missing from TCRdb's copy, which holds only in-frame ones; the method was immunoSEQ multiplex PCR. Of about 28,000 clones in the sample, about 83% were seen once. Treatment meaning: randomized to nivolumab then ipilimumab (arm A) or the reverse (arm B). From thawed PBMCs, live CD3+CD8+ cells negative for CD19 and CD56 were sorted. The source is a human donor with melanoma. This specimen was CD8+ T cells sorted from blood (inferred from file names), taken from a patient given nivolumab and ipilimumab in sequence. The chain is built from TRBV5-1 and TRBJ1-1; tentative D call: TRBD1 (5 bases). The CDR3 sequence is CASSAGGFLFDTEAFF. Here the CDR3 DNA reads TGCGCCAGCAGCGCCGGGGGGTTTTTGTTTGACACTGAAGCTTTCTTT. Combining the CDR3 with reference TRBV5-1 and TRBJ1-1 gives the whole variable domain KAGVTQTPRYLIKTRGQQVTLSCSPISGHRSVSWYQQTPGQGLQFLFEYFSETQRNKGNFPGRFSGRQFSNSRSEMNVSTLELGDSALYLCASSAGGFLFDTEAFFGQGTRLTVV.